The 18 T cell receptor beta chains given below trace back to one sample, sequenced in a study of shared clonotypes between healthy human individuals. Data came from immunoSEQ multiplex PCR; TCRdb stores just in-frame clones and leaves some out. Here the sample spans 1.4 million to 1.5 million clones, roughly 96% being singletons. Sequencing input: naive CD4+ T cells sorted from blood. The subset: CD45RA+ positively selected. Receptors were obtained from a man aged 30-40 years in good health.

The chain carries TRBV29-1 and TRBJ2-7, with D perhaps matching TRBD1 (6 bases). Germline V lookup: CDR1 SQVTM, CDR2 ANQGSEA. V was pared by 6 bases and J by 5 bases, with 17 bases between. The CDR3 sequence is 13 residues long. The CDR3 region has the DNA TGCAGCGTCCTAGGGGCAGGGGTCGACGAGCAGTACTTC. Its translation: CSVLGAGVDEQYF.

The DNA of the CDR3 is TGTGCCAGCAGCCCGAACCGGGGACTAGCGGGAGCGGGTAGCTCCTACGAGCAGTACTTC. This codes for CASSPNRGLAGAGSSYEQYF. The V call is TRBV28, the J call TRBJ2-7; 14 bases match TRBD2. The V segment lost 6 bases and the J segment 0 bases; nucleotides outside the gene matches: 16. CDR3 length equals 20 residues. The germline V gene encodes CDR1 MDHEN and CDR2 SYDVKM.

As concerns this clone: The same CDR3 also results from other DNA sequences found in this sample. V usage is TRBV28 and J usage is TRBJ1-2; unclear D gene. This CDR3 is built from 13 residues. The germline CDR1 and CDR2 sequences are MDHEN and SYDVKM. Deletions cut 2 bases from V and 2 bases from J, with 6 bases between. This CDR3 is CASSLIGNYGYTF. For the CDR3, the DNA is TGTGCCAGCAGTTTAATTGGAAACTATGGCTACACCTTC.

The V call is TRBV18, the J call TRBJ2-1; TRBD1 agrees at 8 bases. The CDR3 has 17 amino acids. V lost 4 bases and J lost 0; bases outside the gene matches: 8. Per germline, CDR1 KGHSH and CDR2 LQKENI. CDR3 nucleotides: TGTGCCAGCTCACTACGGACAGGGTCTCCCTCCTACAATGAGCAGTTCTTC. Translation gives CASSLRTGSPSYNEQFF.

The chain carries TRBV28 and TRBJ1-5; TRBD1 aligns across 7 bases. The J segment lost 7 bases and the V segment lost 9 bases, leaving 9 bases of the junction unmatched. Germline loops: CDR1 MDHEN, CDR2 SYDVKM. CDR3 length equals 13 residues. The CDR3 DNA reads TGTGCCAGTGGGAGGGGGCGCTTGCAGCCCCAGCATTTT. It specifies CASGRGRLQPQHF.

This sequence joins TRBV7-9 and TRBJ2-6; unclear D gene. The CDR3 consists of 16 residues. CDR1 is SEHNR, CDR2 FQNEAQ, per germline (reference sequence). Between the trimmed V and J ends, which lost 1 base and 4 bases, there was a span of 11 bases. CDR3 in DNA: TGTGCCAGCAGCTTAGACAGCTCGTGGGGGGCCAACGTCCTGACTTTC. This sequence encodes CASSLDSSWGANVLTF.

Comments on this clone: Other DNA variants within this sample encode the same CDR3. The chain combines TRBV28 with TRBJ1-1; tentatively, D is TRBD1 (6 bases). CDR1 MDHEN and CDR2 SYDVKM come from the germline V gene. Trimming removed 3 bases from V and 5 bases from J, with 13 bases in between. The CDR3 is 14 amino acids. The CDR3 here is CASSFRGRGTEAFF. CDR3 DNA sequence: TGTGCCAGCAGTTTCAGGGGAAGGGGGACTGAAGCTTTCTTT.

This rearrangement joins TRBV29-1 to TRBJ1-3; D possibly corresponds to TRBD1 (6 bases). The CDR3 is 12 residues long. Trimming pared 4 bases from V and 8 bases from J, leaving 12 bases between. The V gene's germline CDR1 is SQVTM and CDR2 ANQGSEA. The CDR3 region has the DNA TGCAGCGTTGCTTGGGGGCATGACACCATATATTTT. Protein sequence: CSVAWGHDTIYF.

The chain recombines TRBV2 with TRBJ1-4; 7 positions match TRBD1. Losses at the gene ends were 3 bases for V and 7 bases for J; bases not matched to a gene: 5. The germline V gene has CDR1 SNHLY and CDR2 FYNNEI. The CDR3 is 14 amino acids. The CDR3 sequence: CASSDPGQVEKLFF. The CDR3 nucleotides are TGTGCCAGCAGTGACCCTGGACAGGTTGAAAAACTGTTTTTT.

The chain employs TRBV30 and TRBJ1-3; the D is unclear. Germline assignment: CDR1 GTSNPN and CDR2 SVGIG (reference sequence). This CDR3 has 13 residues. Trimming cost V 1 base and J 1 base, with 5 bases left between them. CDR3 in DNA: TGTGCCTGGAGTGGCTGGTCTGGAAACACCATATATTTT. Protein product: CAWSGWSGNTIYF.

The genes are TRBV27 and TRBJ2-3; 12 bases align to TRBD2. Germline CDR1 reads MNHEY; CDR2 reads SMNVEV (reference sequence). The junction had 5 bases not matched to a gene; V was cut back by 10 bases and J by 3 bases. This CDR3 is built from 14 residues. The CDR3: CATSGLAGTDTQYF. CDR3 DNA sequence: TGTGCCACATCGGGACTAGCGGGTACAGATACGCAGTATTTT.

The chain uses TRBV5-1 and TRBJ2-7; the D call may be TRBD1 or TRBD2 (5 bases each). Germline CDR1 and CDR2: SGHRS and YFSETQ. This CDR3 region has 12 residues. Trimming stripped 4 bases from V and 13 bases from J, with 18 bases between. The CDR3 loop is CASSPVGDLFYF. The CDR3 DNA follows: TGCGCCAGCAGCCCCGTCGGGGACCTTTTCTACTTC.

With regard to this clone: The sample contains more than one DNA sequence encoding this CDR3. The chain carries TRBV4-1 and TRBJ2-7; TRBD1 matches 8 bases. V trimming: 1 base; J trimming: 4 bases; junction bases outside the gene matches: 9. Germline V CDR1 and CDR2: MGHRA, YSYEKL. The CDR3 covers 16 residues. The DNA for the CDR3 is TGCGCCAGCAGCCAAGGGCTGCGACAGGGGTCGTACGAGCAGTACTTC. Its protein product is CASSQGLRQGSYEQYF.

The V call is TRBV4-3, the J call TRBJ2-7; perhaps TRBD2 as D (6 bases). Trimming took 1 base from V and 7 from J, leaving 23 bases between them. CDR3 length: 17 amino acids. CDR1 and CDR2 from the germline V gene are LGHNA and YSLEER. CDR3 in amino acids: CASSQGPPGRVGGEQYF. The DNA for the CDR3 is TGCGCCAGCAGCCAAGGGCCCCCGGGCAGGGTGGGGGGTGAGCAGTACTTC.

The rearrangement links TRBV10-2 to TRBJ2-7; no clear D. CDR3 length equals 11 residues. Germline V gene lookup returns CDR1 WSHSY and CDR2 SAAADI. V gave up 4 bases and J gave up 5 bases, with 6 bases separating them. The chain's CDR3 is CASSALHEQYF. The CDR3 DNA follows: TGCGCCAGCAGTGCCCTCCACGAGCAGTACTTC.

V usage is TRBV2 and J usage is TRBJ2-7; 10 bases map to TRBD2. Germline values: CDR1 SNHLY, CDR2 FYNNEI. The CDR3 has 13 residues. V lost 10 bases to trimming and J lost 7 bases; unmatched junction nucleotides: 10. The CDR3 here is CATQRTSGVEQYF. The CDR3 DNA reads TGTGCCACCCAAAGGACTAGCGGAGTGGAGCAGTACTTC.

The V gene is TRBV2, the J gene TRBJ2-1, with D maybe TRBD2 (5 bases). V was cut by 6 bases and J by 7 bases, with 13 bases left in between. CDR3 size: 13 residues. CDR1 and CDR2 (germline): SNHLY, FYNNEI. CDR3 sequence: CASRRTRGNEQFF. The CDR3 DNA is TGTGCCAGCAGGAGGACGAGAGGGAATGAGCAGTTCTTC.

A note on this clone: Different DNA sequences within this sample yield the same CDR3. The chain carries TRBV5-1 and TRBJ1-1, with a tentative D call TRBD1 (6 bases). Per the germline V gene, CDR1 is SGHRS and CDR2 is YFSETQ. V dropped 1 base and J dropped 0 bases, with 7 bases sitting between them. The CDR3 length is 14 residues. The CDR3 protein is CASSLQGMNTEAFF. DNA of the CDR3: TGCGCCAGCAGCTTGCAGGGGATGAACACTGAAGCTTTCTTT.